This is a list of T cell receptor beta chains from one sample in a study of shared clonotypes between healthy human individuals. Assay used: immunoSEQ multiplex PCR; TCRdb lists only in-frame clones, some missing. The sample contains about 640,000 clones, 72% of which appear only once. Sequenced sample: memory CD4+ T cells sorted from blood. Receptors originate from a woman aged 25 to 45 in good health. Both conserved end residues are part of each CDR3. The order of the fields is clone size, D gene, J gene, V gene, CDR3 length, CDR3 DNA, CDR3 protein. A D gene is named only where the DNA matches it firmly. Some rows have no size entry. The others give once, few or many, or a class for an expanded clone.

clone_size: few; d_call: TRBD1; j_call: TRBJ2-2; v_call: TRBV19; cdr3_length: 15; cdr3_nt: TGTGCCAGTAGCGTAACAGGGGGCTTTGCCGGGGAGCTGTTTTTT; cdr3_aa: CASSVTGGFAGELFF
clone_size: .; d_call: .; j_call: TRBJ2-3; v_call: TRBV9; cdr3_length: 14; cdr3_nt: TGTGCCAGCAGCCCCTTGACTGGACCAGATACGCAGTATTTT; cdr3_aa: CASSPLTGPDTQYF
clone_size: .; d_call: TRBD1; j_call: TRBJ2-5; v_call: TRBV7-2; cdr3_length: 16; cdr3_nt: TGTGCCAGCAGCTCAGGGACAGGCCCGGGCCAAGAGACCCAGTACTTC; cdr3_aa: CASSSGTGPGQETQYF
clone_size: few; d_call: .; j_call: TRBJ2-7; v_call: TRBV11-2; cdr3_length: 14; cdr3_nt: TGTGCCAGCAGCGGGAGACACCACTCCTACGAGCAGTACTTC; cdr3_aa: CASSGRHHSYEQYF
clone_size: .; d_call: .; j_call: TRBJ2-2; v_call: TRBV7-9; cdr3_length: 15; cdr3_nt: TGTGCCAGCAGCTTAGTGGCTTCCAACACCGGGGAGCTGTTTTTT; cdr3_aa: CASSLVASNTGELFF
clone_size: few; d_call: TRBD1; j_call: TRBJ1-2; v_call: TRBV27; cdr3_length: 14; cdr3_nt: TGTGCCAGCAGGACAGGGGGCTCGGTCTATGGCTACACCTTC; cdr3_aa: CASRTGGSVYGYTF
clone_size: few; d_call: TRBD2; j_call: TRBJ2-5; v_call: TRBV18; cdr3_length: 17; cdr3_nt: TGTGCCAGCTCACTCTACGCCACGACTAGCGGGCGTGCTCCCCAGTACTTC; cdr3_aa: CASSLYATTSGRAPQYF
clone_size: .; d_call: TRBD2; j_call: TRBJ2-1; v_call: TRBV4-1; cdr3_length: 19; cdr3_nt: TGCGCCAGCAGCCGACGCGGGACTAGCGGGAGTCCCCTTTACAATGAGCAGTTCTTC; cdr3_aa: CASSRRGTSGSPLYNEQFF
clone_size: .; d_call: .; j_call: TRBJ2-7; v_call: TRBV5-1; cdr3_length: 18; cdr3_nt: TGCGCCAGCAGCTTAAGCCGAGACCCTGCCCTTAGCTCCTACGAGCAGTACTTC; cdr3_aa: CASSLSRDPALSSYEQYF
clone_size: .; d_call: .; j_call: TRBJ2-3; v_call: TRBV15; cdr3_length: 16; cdr3_nt: TGTGCCACCAGCAGAGGCCGGGACTCGGCCACAGATACGCAGTATTTT; cdr3_aa: CATSRGRDSATDTQYF
clone_size: .; d_call: TRBD1; j_call: TRBJ2-3; v_call: TRBV6-4; cdr3_length: 16; cdr3_nt: TGTGCCAGCAGTGACTGGACAGGGGGTACTGTAGATACGCAGTATTTT; cdr3_aa: CASSDWTGGTVDTQYF
clone_size: .; d_call: .; j_call: TRBJ2-2; v_call: TRBV28; cdr3_length: 16; cdr3_nt: TGTGCCAGCAGTGCACCCCGACAGAGGGACACCGGGGAGCTGTTTTTT; cdr3_aa: CASSAPRQRDTGELFF
clone_size: .; d_call: TRBD2; j_call: TRBJ2-3; v_call: TRBV18; cdr3_length: 16; cdr3_nt: TGTGCCAGCTCACCACCGACTAGCGGGGCGTCGGTTACGCAGTATTTT; cdr3_aa: CASSPPTSGASVTQYF
clone_size: .; d_call: .; j_call: TRBJ1-2; v_call: TRBV28; cdr3_length: 12; cdr3_nt: TGTGCCAGCAGTTTACCGCGGAGAGGCTACACCTTC; cdr3_aa: CASSLPRRGYTF
clone_size: once; d_call: .; j_call: TRBJ1-5; v_call: TRBV10-1; cdr3_length: 13; cdr3_nt: TGCGCCAGCAGTGATATTAGCAATCAGCCCCAGCATTTT; cdr3_aa: CASSDISNQPQHF
clone_size: .; d_call: TRBD1; j_call: TRBJ1-4; v_call: TRBV19; cdr3_length: 15; cdr3_nt: TGTGCCAGTAGTACGATGACAGGGGGAAATGAAAAACTGTTTTTT; cdr3_aa: CASSTMTGGNEKLFF
clone_size: .; d_call: .; j_call: TRBJ2-3; v_call: TRBV11-2; cdr3_length: 11; cdr3_nt: TGTGCCAGCAGCGCCGTAGTTACGCAGTATTTT; cdr3_aa: CASSAVVTQYF
clone_size: many; d_call: .; j_call: TRBJ2-7; v_call: TRBV10-3; cdr3_length: 15; cdr3_nt: TGTGCCATCAGTGCGCCGAACTTCCCCACTGGCGAGCAGTACTTC; cdr3_aa: CAISAPNFPTGEQYF
clone_size: .; d_call: .; j_call: TRBJ2-3; v_call: TRBV4-2; cdr3_length: 13; cdr3_nt: TGTGCCAGCTACGGGAGTCGCACAGATACGCAGTATTTT; cdr3_aa: CASYGSRTDTQYF
clone_size: .; d_call: .; j_call: TRBJ2-1; v_call: TRBV7-2; cdr3_length: 19; cdr3_nt: TGTGCCAGCAGCTCGTCCTCGATAACAGCGGAGCCCATCTACAATGAGCAGTTCTTC; cdr3_aa: CASSSSSITAEPIYNEQFF
clone_size: .; d_call: .; j_call: TRBJ2-7; v_call: TRBV28; cdr3_length: 16; cdr3_nt: TGTGCCAGCAGTTTTTACCGTCCCGGCGCAGACTACGAGCAGTACTTC; cdr3_aa: CASSFYRPGADYEQYF
clone_size: .; d_call: .; j_call: TRBJ2-7; v_call: TRBV4-2; cdr3_length: 15; cdr3_nt: TGTGCCAGCAGCCAAGATATGGTCACTAGCTACGAGCAGTACTTC; cdr3_aa: CASSQDMVTSYEQYF